This is a list of T cell receptor beta chains from one sample in a study of regulatory T cells in long-lasting Graves disease. TCRdb redid the calling of the multiplex PCR reads with MiXCR, one entry per CDR3 protein. This sample carries hundreds of thousands of distinct CDR3 sequences, about 16% of them seen once, and the ten largest clones take 25%. This same sample was also taken into another study, of T cells in Graves' hyperthyroidism and ophthalmopathy.

Sequencing used peripheral blood mononuclear cells (PBMCs), obtained at new diagnosis, from a patient treated with antithyroid drugs. All receptors come from a woman aged 35-65 years with Graves disease. Each CDR3 is given with its conserved first and last residue. The D gene is left open where the match is weak. Clone size is not always given. Where it is, it says once, few, many or a class for expanded clones.

CDR3 DNA	CDR3 protein	V gene	J gene	clone size	D gene
TGCAGTGCTCGACAGGGACTAAGTGGCTACACCTTC	CSARQGLSGYTF	TRBV20-1	TRBJ1-2	many	TRBD1
TGCGCCAGCAGCTTGGAGCCGGGACAGGACAATGAGCAGTTCTTC	CASSLEPGQDNEQFF	TRBV5-1	TRBJ2-1	-	TRBD1
TGCAGCGTTGGCGGGGGGGGACGCGAGCAGTACTTC	CSVGGGGREQYF	TRBV29-1	TRBJ2-7	-	TRBD2
TGTGCCTGTAACCCGCAGACGTATGGCTACACCTTC	CACNPQTYGYTF	TRBV30	TRBJ1-2	many	-
TGTGCTAGTGGTTTGGGCGGACTAGCGGGGATCGGCATAGAGACCCAGTACTTC	CASGLGGLAGIGIETQYF	TRBV12-5	TRBJ2-5	many	TRBD2
TGTGCCACCGTAGGGGGCTTGGATCAGCCCCAGCATTTT	CATVGGLDQPQHF	TRBV10-3	TRBJ1-5	-	TRBD1
TGTGCCAGCACCCGGGTAGAGAACACTGAAGCTTTCTTT	CASTRVENTEAFF	TRBV2	TRBJ1-1	many	-
TGTGCCAGCAGCCTCAGGGCAGGGGCCCCCTACGAGCAGTACTTC	CASSLRAGAPYEQYF	TRBV6-1	TRBJ2-7	-	-
TGCATTTCGGTGGGGGATCATGGCTACACCTTC	CISVGDHGYTF	TRBV29-1	TRBJ1-2	-	-
TGCAGTGCTAGAGGAGACGGGGGTTGGTATGGCTACACCTTC	CSARGDGGWYGYTF	TRBV20-1	TRBJ1-2	many	-
TGTGCCAGCACTCAACGGGGCCCTGGGGGTGTAGCTTTCTTT	CASTQRGPGGVAFF	TRBV6-1	TRBJ1-1	many	-
TGTGCCTGGGAGGACCCTAGGAATGAGCAGTTCTTC	CAWEDPRNEQFF	TRBV30	TRBJ2-1	many	-
TGCGCCAGCAGCCCTACAGGGGTAGAATCGGGAAACACCATATATTTT	CASSPTGVESGNTIYF	TRBV5-1	TRBJ1-3	-	TRBD1
TGTGCTAGTGGTACCGAAGGGGCCGGGGAGCTGTTTTTT	CASGTEGAGELFF	TRBV12-5	TRBJ2-2	-	-
TGTGCCAGCAGTGAACTTCCTAGCGGGGGGGCCCTAAATCAGTTCTTC	CASSELPSGGALNQFF	TRBV6-1	TRBJ2-1	-	TRBD2
TGTGCCAGCAGATTAGAACTAAACTATGGCTACACCTTC	CASRLELNYGYTF	TRBV2	TRBJ1-2	many	-
TGTGCCAGCAGCGTAGAGGGTCTACGGGGGGGCAGGGCAGGTACGCAGTATTTT	CASSVEGLRGGRAGTQYF	TRBV9	TRBJ2-3	few	TRBD2
TGTGCCTGGAGTTTAGGCGGGGGGCATACAGATACGCAGTATTTT	CAWSLGGGHTDTQYF	TRBV30	TRBJ2-3	few	TRBD2
TGTGCCAGCAGTCGGTTGGGACAGCCCCAGCATTTT	CASSRLGQPQHF	TRBV3-1	TRBJ1-5	many	-
TGTGCCATCAGTGACCCGTCCGGGACAGGGGCATACAATGAGCAGTTCTTC	CAISDPSGTGAYNEQFF	TRBV10-3	TRBJ2-1	-	TRBD1
TGCAGTGCTAGTGCGACTAGCGCCACAGATACGCAGTATTTT	CSASATSATDTQYF	TRBV20-1	TRBJ2-3	many	TRBD2
TGTGCCAGCACCTTACCAACACAGGGGCGGCTGTTTTTT	CASTLPTQGRLFF	TRBV7-9	TRBJ2-2	few	TRBD1
TGCAGTGCTAGATTTGGGGCTAACAATCAGCTCCAGCATTTT	CSARFGANNQLQHF	TRBV20-1	TRBJ1-5	-	-
TGTGCCAGCAGTTTATATCGCACCGGGGAGCTGTTTTTT	CASSLYRTGELFF	TRBV27	TRBJ2-2	-	-
TGTGCCTGGAGCATGGGGACCCTCAATCAGCCCCAGCATTTT	CAWSMGTLNQPQHF	TRBV30	TRBJ1-5	many	-
TGTGCCAGCAGCTCGGCCGGGACGGTGAACACTGAAGCTTTCTTT	CASSSAGTVNTEAFF	TRBV11-3	TRBJ1-1	-	-
TGCGCCAGCAGCCAATCCGGGAGGGAGAAGTCCTACGAGCAGTACTTC	CASSQSGREKSYEQYF	TRBV4-1	TRBJ2-7	few	TRBD2
TGTGCCAGCAGAGACGCGGGGACAGTTCTGAACACTGAAGCTTTCTTT	CASRDAGTVLNTEAFF	TRBV6-1	TRBJ1-1	many	TRBD1
TGTGCCAGCAGTAGATGGGACAGTTACAATGAGCAGTTCTTC	CASSRWDSYNEQFF	TRBV4-2	TRBJ2-1	-	TRBD1
TGTGCCAGCGGCGGACAGTATGAAAAACTGTTTTTT	CASGGQYEKLFF	TRBV3-1	TRBJ1-4	many	-
TGTGCCAGCTCCGCGACAGCTAACTATGGCTACACCTTC	CASSATANYGYTF	TRBV18	TRBJ1-2	few	-
TGTGCCAGCAGCCAAGGACGGTTTGGTGAGCAGTTCTTC	CASSQGRFGEQFF	TRBV3-1	TRBJ2-1	many	-
TGTGCCACCAAGGGACAGGGGACCTCCTACGAGCAGTACTTC	CATKGQGTSYEQYF	TRBV19	TRBJ2-7	-	TRBD1
TGTGCCAGCAGCTTAGAAAGCCGGGCTTCTGAAGCTTTCTTT	CASSLESRASEAFF	TRBV7-8	TRBJ1-1	-	-
TGTGCCAGCAGTGCAGGGGGTATGAACGCTAACTATGGCTACACCTTC	CASSAGGMNANYGYTF	TRBV2	TRBJ1-2	-	TRBD1
TGCAGTGCTAGGCCCGGGACTAGCTTCTACGAGCAGTACTTC	CSARPGTSFYEQYF	TRBV20-1	TRBJ2-7	few	TRBD2
TGCGCCAGCAGCCAAGCTTTTTCCTCTAACTATGGCTACACCTTC	CASSQAFSSNYGYTF	TRBV4-1	TRBJ1-2	-	-
TGTGCCAGCAGTGGACAGAACTATGGCTACACCTTC	CASSGQNYGYTF	TRBV2	TRBJ1-2	many	-
TGTGCCAGCACCCAGGGGAGGCTCACTGAAGCTTTCTTT	CASTQGRLTEAFF	TRBV6-1	TRBJ1-1	few	-
TGTGCCAGCAGTTTGGGGACAGGGTGGGACACTGAAGCTTTCTTT	CASSLGTGWDTEAFF	TRBV12-3/TRBV12-4	TRBJ1-1	-	TRBD1
TGCAGTGCTTTTTCTAGCGGGGGCAACACAGATACGCAGTATTTT	CSAFSSGGNTDTQYF	TRBV20-1	TRBJ2-3	-	TRBD2